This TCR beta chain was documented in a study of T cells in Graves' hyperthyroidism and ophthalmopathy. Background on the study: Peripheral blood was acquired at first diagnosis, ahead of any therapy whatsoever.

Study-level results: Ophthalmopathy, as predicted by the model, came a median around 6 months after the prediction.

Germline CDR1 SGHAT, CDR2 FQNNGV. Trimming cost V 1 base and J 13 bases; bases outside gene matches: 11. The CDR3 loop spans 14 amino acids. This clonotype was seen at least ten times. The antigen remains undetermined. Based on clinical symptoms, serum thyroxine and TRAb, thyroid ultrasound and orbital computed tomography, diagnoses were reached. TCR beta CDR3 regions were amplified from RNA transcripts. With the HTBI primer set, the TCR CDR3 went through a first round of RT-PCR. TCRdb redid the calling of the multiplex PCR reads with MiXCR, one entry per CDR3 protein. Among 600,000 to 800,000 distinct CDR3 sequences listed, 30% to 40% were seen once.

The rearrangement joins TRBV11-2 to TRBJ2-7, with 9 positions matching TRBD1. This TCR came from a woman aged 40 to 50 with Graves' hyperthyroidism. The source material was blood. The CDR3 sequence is CASSLGFLGTGTYF. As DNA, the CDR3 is TGTGCCAGCAGCTTAGGATTTTTAGGGACAGGGACCTACTTC.